This T cell receptor beta chain comes out of a study of siplizumab effects on memory and regulatory T cells (dated by TCRdb to about 2019). At the level of the whole study: The effect of the anti-CD2 antibody siplizumab on alloreactive T-cell subsets was examined in allogeneic mixed lymphocyte reactions constructed from human PBMCs.

About this clone itself: Its binding antigen is unknown. Within one base of it there is no much larger clone, and no base qualities were kept.

What the study reported, not specific to this receptor: Sequences below about 10^-5 frequency were poorly captured, so only a minor fraction of alloreactive clones could be mapped to unstimulated subsets. Siplizumab significantly reduced the cumulative frequency of alloreactive sequences traceable to unstimulated CD4+ memory T cells. Roughly 80-95% of proliferating CD4+ or CD8+ clones could not be assigned a naive or memory phenotype. No functional confirmation was obtained for the suppressive function of proliferating Tregs from siplizumab cultures. Unstimulated naive T cells appeared more diverse than memory T cells, and naive cells seemed to contribute substantially to the alloresponse. Among mappable alloreactive CD4+ clones, the Treg-derived fraction averaged nearly 70% with siplizumab versus around 29% in control reactions.

TCRbeta CDR3 sequencing was performed on sorted unstimulated T cells and on proliferating T cells recovered from mixed lymphocyte reactions. Fresh whole blood from around 11 HLA-typed healthy donors was used to isolate PBMCs. Unstimulated CD4+ regulatory T cells were FACS-sorted to map the origin of alloreactive clones. The library was made by the immunoSEQ multiplex PCR assay. Each sample had 90,000 to 100,000 TCR templates assayed by the deep sequencing platform. Genomic DNA extracted from sorted T cells was the material used for TCRbeta CDR3 sequencing. On the authors' methods: Clonal analysis of TCRbeta CDR3 data was done in the R programming language. Alloreactive CD4+ and CD8+ clones were defined by comparing unstimulated samples with post-reaction CFSE-low samples. Regulatory or non-regulatory origin was assigned to alloreactive CD4+ clones by matching of sequences to sorted unstimulated Treg and non-Treg repertoires. Entries here come from immuneACCESS through TCRdb and include only in-frame sequences with V and J called. Some clones fail to appear in such tables; in the studies checked, an unresolved V gene covers under half of the shortfall, and the cause of the remainder is unknown. The DNA gave D and trimming, while V, J and clone size come from that table. Recorded for this sample are some 100,000 clones; 90% to 95% of them occurred a single time. Around 0.77% of the sample goes to the ten largest clones.

The specimen was Tregs sorted from blood. The sequence was collected from a human donor in good health.

The bases read TGTGCCAGCCAATACAGGGGGAGACAGCCCCAGCATTTT. Translated, it reads CASQYRGRQPQHF. The sequence links TRBV2 to TRBJ1-5; 8 central bases correspond to TRBD1. The CDR3 covers 13 residues, taking in both the cysteine and the phenylalanine. This entry keeps only the CDR3 DNA: 39 bases, framed from base 1. CDR1 and CDR2 were assigned from the germline V gene as SNHLY and FYNNEI. Relative to germline, V is missing 8 bases and J is missing 7 bases, with 7 bases of the junction outside any gene match.